This T cell receptor (beta chain) was recovered during a study of blood T cell repertoires in COVID-19. TCRdb's copy holds only in-frame clones and misses some; the assay was immunoSEQ multiplex PCR. This table holds some 260,000 clones, 70% to 90% found once. CDR1 GTSNPN and CDR2 SVGIG come from the germline V gene (reference sequence). The CDR3 totals 14 residues. J gave up 4 bases and V 2 bases, and 7 bases lay outside the gene matches. The receptor was isolated from a middle-aged woman who had recovered from COVID-19. The specimen was peripheral blood. The chain has TRBV30 and TRBJ2-7; TRBD1 agrees at 8 bases. Written as DNA, the CDR3 is TGTGCCTGGAGTACAGGGGGGTATCTTTACGAGCAGTACTTC. It specifies CAWSTGGYLYEQYF. The full variable domain, completed using reference TRBV30 and TRBJ2-7, is SQTIHQWPATLVQPVGSPLSLECTVEGTSNPNLYWYRQAAGRGLQLLFYSVGIGQISSEVPQNLSASRPQDRQFILSSKKLLLSDSGFYLCAWSTGGYLYEQYFGPGTRLTVT.